This T cell receptor beta chain was documented in a study of blood T cell repertoires in COVID-19. Overall study context: There were acute and convalescent COVID-19 samples, and they came from the United States, Italy and Spain. In each case, the material was cDNA or gDNA derived from T cells, B-cell-depleted T cells, or PBMCs.

Study processing details: Nucleated cell counts were estimated from reference gene primer amplification. TCRdb's table, derived via immunoSEQ multiplex PCR, lists solely in-frame clones and lacks some. D and trimming were read from the DNA, whereas the V and J calls and clone size are those reported in that table. In the table there are approximately 150,000 clones, around nine tenths of which are singletons. Germline lookup yields CDR1 DFQATT and CDR2 SNEGSKA (reference sequence). The CDR3 is 10 residues long. This clone was observed a handful of times. This rearrangement joins TRBV20-1 to TRBJ1-1; tentatively, D is TRBD1 (6 bases). The specimen was peripheral blood. The source of this sequence is a human donor in a cohort sampled during active COVID-19. The CDR3 DNA is TGCATCGTAGGGGGCACTGAAGCTTTCTTT. This translates into CIVGGTEAFF.